One sample yielded the 31 T cell receptor beta chains listed below, sequenced in a study of blood T cells in healthy people across ages (dated by TCRdb to between 2014 and 2017). The library was generated by 5' RACE. Sequencer: Illumina HiSeq 2500. A second PCR of roughly 6 to 11 cycles was performed with a sample-barcoded 5' primer and a J-beta primer mix. TCRdb ran its own pipeline on the public reads, namely fastp trimming at Q25 and MiXCR clone calling, and kept in-frame beta chains. Each CDR3 protein gets just one entry, which takes the most common genes and DNA from the rows behind it. The table for this sample lists about 1.5 million distinct CDR3 sequences; under 55% of them were counted only once. Of the sample, about 4.1% falls within the top ten clones. The sample was blood. These receptors were collected from a woman aged 18-29 years in good health.

The V gene is TRBV20-1, the J gene TRBJ1-1; TRBD1 matches at 8 bases. J gave up 6 bases and V 6 bases, and 6 bases lay outside the gene matches. CDR1 is DFQATT and CDR2 is SNEGSKA in the germline V gene (reference sequence). The CDR3 length is 12 residues. CDR3 sequence reads: CSAYRGIAEAFF. The CDR3 DNA reads TGCAGTGCATACAGGGGGATCGCTGAAGCTTTCTTT.

This chain joins TRBV7-3 and TRBJ2-1; 11 bases agree with TRBD2. This CDR3 region has 15 residues. V trimming: 2 bases; J trimming: 9 bases; junction bases outside the gene matches: 6. The V gene's germline CDR1 is SGHTA and CDR2 FQGTGA. The CDR3 spells CASSLYTSGRGEQFF. Written as DNA, the CDR3 is TGTGCCAGCAGCTTATATACTAGCGGGAGAGGTGAGCAGTTCTTC.

This clonotype has more than one count but fewer than ten. The chain recombines TRBV29-1 with TRBJ2-1; D not resolved. The J call may be incorrect, as the DNA end agrees better with TRBJ2-7. Germline CDR1 SQVTM, CDR2 ANQGSEA. This CDR3 spans 14 amino acids. The CDR3 region is CSVVAILTYNEQYF. DNA of the CDR3: TGCAGCGTTGTGGCTATCCTAACCTACAATGAGCAGTACTTC.

In its sample, this clonotype was seen once. The chain is built from TRBV11-2 and TRBJ1-5, with a tentative D call TRBD1 (5 bases). This CDR3 comprises 15 residues. The germline V gene encodes CDR1 SGHAT and CDR2 FQNNGV. The V gene lost 3 bases and the J gene lost 4 bases, with 13 bases spanning the gap. The CDR3 DNA sequence: TGTGCCAGCAGCTTGGGGGGGAATCGAAATCAGCCCCAGCATTTT. It encodes CASSLGGNRNQPQHF.

This clonotype was counted only a few times. CDR3 protein: CASSRSGVTDTQYF. DNA of the CDR3: TGTGCCAGCAGTAGGAGCGGGGTCACAGATACGCAGTATTTT. V and J are TRBV27 and TRBJ2-3; 7 nucleotides line up with TRBD2. Germline V CDR1 and CDR2: MNHEY, SMNVEV (reference sequence). The junction had 4 bases not matched to a gene; V was cut back by 5 bases and J by 2 bases. The CDR3 length is 14 residues.

At least ten counts were recorded for this clonotype. V is TRBV12-3 or TRBV12-4 and J is TRBJ2-2; D uncertain. CDR3 size: 14 residues. V was pared by 2 bases and J by 0 bases, with 4 bases between. DNA of the CDR3: TGTGCCAGCAGTTTACGCCCGAACACCGGGGAGCTGTTTTTT. This gives the protein CASSLRPNTGELFF.

Concerning this clonotype: One base away lies a much larger clone, so this may be a sequencing read error. The genes are TRBV6-5 and TRBJ2-1; 10 bases are shared with TRBD2. The J call may be wrong; the DNA end is better matched by TRBJ2-7. CDR3 size: 15 residues. Germline lookup yields CDR1 MNHEY and CDR2 SVGAGI. The CDR3 DNA reads as TGTGCCAGCAGTCCTAGCGGGGGACCCTACAATGAGCAGTACTTC. Encoded protein: CASSPSGGPYNEQYF.

V is TRBV12-3 or TRBV12-4 and J is TRBJ2-7, with D perhaps TRBD1 or TRBD2 (6 bases each). Trimming left V 6 bases short and J 7 bases short, with 19 bases between. This CDR3 region has 14 residues. The CDR3 nucleotides are TGTGCCAGCAGCCGGGGGTTAGGGGGTGAGGAGCAGTACTTC. Translated: CASSRGLGGEEQYF.

Only a few counts were recorded for this clonotype. The chain recombines TRBV20-1 with TRBJ2-7, with D unresolved. From germline, CDR1 is DFQATT and CDR2 SNEGSKA (reference sequence). The CDR3 is made up of 14 amino acids. Between the trimmed V and J ends, which lost 0 bases and 0 bases, there was a span of 9 bases. CDR3 amino acids: CSARDGKLSYEQYF. The CDR3, as DNA: TGCAGTGCTAGAGACGGAAAGCTCTCCTACGAGCAGTACTTC.

This chain joins TRBV24-1 and TRBJ2-5; TRBD1 aligns across 9 bases. Germline values: CDR1 KGHDR, CDR2 SFDVKD. The CDR3 contains 16 residues. Trimming cost V 3 bases and J 11 bases; bases outside gene matches: 15. The CDR3 nucleotides read TGTGCCACCAGTGATAACGGACAGGGGCGAACCAATGAGCAGTACTTC. Encoded protein: CATSDNGQGRTNEQYF.

The rearrangement uses TRBV20-1 and TRBJ2-1, with 7 bases lining up with TRBD2. This CDR3 spans 17 amino acids. CDR1 is DFQATT, CDR2 SNEGSKA, per germline (reference sequence). J was trimmed by 4 bases and V by 3 bases; bases with no gene match: 15. The CDR3 loop reads CSASPWGGFDEYNEQFF. CDR3 in DNA: TGCAGTGCTAGCCCTTGGGGGGGGTTTGATGAGTACAATGAGCAGTTCTTC.

This clonotype was detected many times. A read error may be the cause here, since a much bigger clone is one base away. V gene TRBV7-9 combines with J gene TRBJ2-7, with D uncertain. In germline, CDR1 is SEHNR, CDR2 FQNEAQ (reference sequence). Trimming removed 4 bases from V and 5 bases from J, with 12 bases in between. The CDR3 sequence is 13 residues long. The CDR3 sequence is CASSWVRIDEQYF. Here the CDR3 DNA reads TGTGCCAGCAGCTGGGTTAGGATCGACGAGCAGTACTTC.

The table lists this clonotype with a few counts. The J gene is TRBJ2-1, the V gene TRBV12-3 or TRBV12-4; either TRBD1 or TRBD2 may fit D (5 bases each). The CDR3 has 14 amino acids. Trimming removed 10 bases at V and 4 bases at J, with 17 bases between. CDR3 residues: CAIGTSLFYNEQFF. The CDR3 nucleotides are TGTGCCATCGGGACCTCACTATTTTACAATGAGCAGTTCTTC.

In its sample, this clonotype was seen once. This sequence joins TRBV20-1 and TRBJ2-5; no reliable D call. The length of the CDR3 is 14 residues. Germline V gene sequence: CDR1 DFQATT, CDR2 SNEGSKA (reference sequence). V gave up 6 bases and J gave up 11 bases, with 25 bases separating them. The CDR3: CSATKGDSYNEQYF. The CDR3 nucleotides are TGCAGTGCAACAAAAGGCGACTCCTACAATGAGCAGTACTTC.

There are a few counts of this clonotype. The chain's CDR3 is CAISRDAQETQYF. The CDR3 DNA follows: TGTGCCATCAGTCGGGACGCCCAAGAGACCCAGTACTTC. This chain uses TRBV10-3 with TRBJ2-5; either TRBD1 or TRBD2 may fit D (5 bases each). This CDR3 spans 13 amino acids. From germline, CDR1 is ENHRY and CDR2 SYGVKD. V was shortened by 5 bases and J by 1 base, with 8 bases between the two germline ends.

The chain employs TRBV20-1 and TRBJ2-1; 13 bases agree with TRBD2. After removal of 7 bases from V and 8 bases from J, the junction contained 8 bases not matched to a gene. CDR1 is DFQATT and CDR2 is SNEGSKA in the germline V gene (reference sequence). The length of the CDR3 is 14 residues. The CDR3 loop reads CSGPLAGGPDEQFF. The CDR3 region has the DNA TGCAGTGGCCCACTAGCGGGGGGGCCCGATGAGCAGTTCTTC.

The rearrangement links TRBV11-2 to TRBJ1-1; D remains unclear. Trimming shortened V by 3 bases and J by 9 bases, and 14 bases separated the two germline ends. CDR1 is SGHAT and CDR2 is FQNNGV in the germline V gene. The CDR3 sequence is 13 residues long. The DNA for the CDR3 is TGTGCCAGCAGCTTCCTTACCGCGGACCAAGCTTTCTTT. Protein: CASSFLTADQAFF.

The table lists this clonotype with a few counts. The chain employs TRBV11-2 and TRBJ2-1, with 10 bases fitting TRBD2. Unmatched junction bases numbered 6, after V lost 5 bases and J lost 5 bases. Germline assignment: CDR1 SGHAT and CDR2 FQNNGV. There are 15 residues in the CDR3. The CDR3 sequence is CASSPIAGGHNEQFF. CDR3 bases: TGTGCCAGCAGCCCTATAGCGGGGGGACACAATGAGCAGTTCTTC.

This clonotype occurred many times. The genes are TRBV29-1 and TRBJ2-1; D is perhaps TRBD2 (7 bases). The CDR3 has 16 amino acids. Looked up from germline, CDR1 is SQVTM and CDR2 is ANQGSEA. V lost 3 bases and J 0 bases, leaving 15 bases between the germline ends. The CDR3: CSVEGGASPSYNEQFF. The CDR3 DNA sequence: TGCAGCGTTGAGGGGGGGGCCTCGCCCTCCTACAATGAGCAGTTCTTC.

The chain combines TRBV7-2 with TRBJ2-1, with D possibly called TRBD1 or TRBD2 (6 bases each). The CDR3 is made up of 15 amino acids. Trimming took 3 bases from V and 4 from J, leaving 13 bases between them. Germline V gene data show CDR1 as SGHTA and CDR2 as FQGNSA. The CDR3 bases are TGTGCCAGCAGCTTCCGGGGGCCGACATACAATGAGCAGTTCTTC. The encoded protein is CASSFRGPTYNEQFF.

This clonotype occurred many times. This chain connects TRBV13 to TRBJ2-7; no clear D. CDR1 is PRHDT, CDR2 FYEKMQ, per germline (reference sequence). The V end was cut by 3 bases, the J end by 7 bases, with 10 bases between. The CDR3 length is 12 residues. CDR3 DNA: TGTGCCAGCAGCTTTAATGGATGGGAGCAGTACTTC. Protein sequence: CASSFNGWEQYF.

This clonotype was counted a single time. This may come from a read error, since a much larger clone is one base off. The chain joins TRBV2 to TRBJ1-1; weak D call: TRBD1 (5 bases). This CDR3 spans 14 amino acids. V was clipped by 5 bases and J by 3 bases, with 13 bases between them. Germline loops: CDR1 SNHLY, CDR2 FYNNEI. CDR3 residues: CASSPGRLDTEAFF. DNA for the CDR3: TGTGCCAGCAGTCCGGGACGGTTGGACACTGAAGCTTTCTTT.

This clonotype was detected a few times. This CDR3 is CATSAAVTDTQYF. The CDR3 DNA is TGTGCCACCAGTGCGGCGGTCACAGATACGCAGTATTTT. V and J are TRBV24-1 and TRBJ2-3, with unresolved D. V lost 5 bases, J lost 2 bases, and 7 bases lay in between. This CDR3 comprises 13 residues. Germline assignment: CDR1 KGHDR and CDR2 SFDVKD.

The J gene is TRBJ2-7, the V gene TRBV27; a possible D gene is TRBD2 (5 bases). Germline V CDR1 and CDR2: MNHEY, SMNVEV (reference sequence). Trimming took 6 bases from V and 4 from J, leaving 19 bases between them. This CDR3 spans 15 amino acids. The CDR3 DNA follows: TGTGCCAGCAGGTTTTTTGGGAGTTGGGGTTACGAGCAGTACTTC. It yields the protein CASRFFGSWGYEQYF.

J is TRBJ2-5 and V is TRBV7-2, with D perhaps being TRBD1 or TRBD2 (6 bases each). Trimming shortened V by 5 bases and J by 4 bases, and 23 bases separated the two germline ends. The germline CDR1 and CDR2 sequences are SGHTA and FQGNSA. The CDR3 spans 17 residues. CDR3 sequence: CASSLNGGGRISETQYF. In DNA form, the CDR3 reads TGTGCCAGCAGCCTAAATGGAGGGGGGCGAATTTCAGAGACCCAGTACTTC.

V is TRBV12-3 or TRBV12-4 and J is TRBJ1-2; no reliable D call. V shed 4 bases and J shed 4 bases, with 22 bases lying between them. The CDR3 totals 17 residues. As DNA, the CDR3 is TGTGCCAGCAGTTCTGGGGATCGAAGAGACACCTCCTATGGCTACACCTTC. Its protein is CASSSGDRRDTSYGYTF.

The chain uses TRBV15 and TRBJ1-1; D remains ambiguous. Germline V gene lookup returns CDR1 LNHNV and CDR2 YYDKDF (reference sequence). Between the trimmed V and J ends, which lost 0 bases and 4 bases, there was a span of 12 bases. The CDR3 length is 15 residues. In DNA form, the CDR3 reads TGTGCCACCAGCAGAGATCGAGGCAGGTTCACTGAAGCTTTCTTT. Translated: CATSRDRGRFTEAFF.

The CDR3 is CSVAEGETQYF. The CDR3 nucleotides are TGCAGCGTTGCGGAAGGGGAGACCCAGTACTTC. V is TRBV29-1 and J is TRBJ2-5; no clear D gene. The germline gives CDR1 SQVTM, CDR2 ANQGSEA. The ends were cut back, 4 bases at V and 5 bases at J, with 8 bases in the middle. The CDR3 totals 11 residues. Using reference TRBV29-1 and TRBJ2-5 for the parts outside the CDR3, the full variable domain is SAVISQKPSRDICQRGTSLTIQCQVDSQVTMMFWYRQQPGQSLTLIATANQGSEATYESGFVIDKFPISRPNLTFSTLTVSNMSPEDSSIYLCSVAEGETQYFGPGTRLLVL.

A note on this clonotype: Since a much larger clone is just one base distant, this may be a read error. V usage is TRBV5-1 and J usage is TRBJ2-7; 7 nucleotides match TRBD1. V dropped 1 base and J dropped 7; count of bases not matched to a gene: 8. The CDR3 spans 14 residues. Germline V gene lookup returns CDR1 SGHRS and CDR2 YFSETQ. The CDR3: CASSLTGVYNEQYF. CDR3 in DNA: TGCGCCAGCAGCTTGACAGGGGTCTACAATGAGCAGTACTTC.

Only a few counts were recorded for this clonotype. The chain recombines TRBV6-5 with TRBJ1-2; the D gene is possibly TRBD1 (5 bases). The germline V gene has CDR1 MNHEY and CDR2 SVGAGI. The V and J ends lost 8 bases and 4 bases respectively, with 14 bases between them. This CDR3 has 13 residues. CDR3 bases: TGTGCCAGCGGGGAAACAGGACGCTATGGCTACACCTTC. Translated: CASGETGRYGYTF.

The J gene is TRBJ2-5, the V gene TRBV11-2, with a tentative D call TRBD2 (5 bases). The assigned J gene may be wrong: the sequence end matches TRBJ2-7 better. The CDR3 length is 14 residues. Germline assignment: CDR1 SGHAT and CDR2 FQNNGV. CDR3 loop: CASSLETKTYEQYF. DNA of the CDR3: TGTGCCAGCAGCTTAGAGACTAAAACCTACGAGCAGTACTTC.